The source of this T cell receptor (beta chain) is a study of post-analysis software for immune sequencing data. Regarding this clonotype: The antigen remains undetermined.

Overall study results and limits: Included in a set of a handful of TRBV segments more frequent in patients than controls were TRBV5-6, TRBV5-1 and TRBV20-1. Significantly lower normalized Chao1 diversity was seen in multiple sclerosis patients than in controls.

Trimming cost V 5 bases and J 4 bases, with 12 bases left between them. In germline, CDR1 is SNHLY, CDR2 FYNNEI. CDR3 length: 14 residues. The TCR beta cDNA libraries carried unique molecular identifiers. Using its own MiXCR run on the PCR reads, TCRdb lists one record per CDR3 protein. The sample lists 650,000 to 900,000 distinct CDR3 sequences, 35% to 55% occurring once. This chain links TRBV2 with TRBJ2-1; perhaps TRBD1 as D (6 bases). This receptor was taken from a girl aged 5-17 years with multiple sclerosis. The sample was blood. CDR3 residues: CASSSGHPYNEQFF. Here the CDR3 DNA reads TGTGCCAGCAGTTCGGGACACCCGTACAATGAGCAGTTCTTC.